One and the same sample provided the 14 T cell receptor beta chains below, sequenced in a study of blood T cell repertoires in COVID-19. Sequenced by immunoSEQ multiplex PCR; TCRdb stores in-frame clones only, minus some. The sample has some 250,000 clones; approximately 83% are singletons. The specimen sequenced was peripheral blood. The receptors derive from a man aged 50-60 years with active or convalescent COVID-19.

This chain links TRBV11-2 with TRBJ2-7; tentatively, D is TRBD1 (6 bases). CDR3 length equals 15 residues. Per the germline V gene, CDR1 is SGHAT and CDR2 is FQNNGV. The ends were cut back, 3 bases at V and 3 bases at J, with 15 bases in the middle. The CDR3 bases are TGTGCCAGCAGCTTTAGCCCACAGGGTATCTACGAGCAGTACTTC. This sequence encodes CASSFSPQGIYEQYF.

CDR3: CASSSQGSNSYEQYF. The CDR3 DNA follows: TGTGCCAGCAGCTCCCAGGGCAGTAACTCCTACGAGCAGTACTTC. The chain combines TRBV7-2 with TRBJ2-7, with D possibly matching TRBD1 (5 bases). V was trimmed by 4 bases and J by 0 bases, leaving 13 bases between them. Germline values: CDR1 SGHTA, CDR2 FQGNSA. CDR3 size: 15 residues.

The chain uses TRBV30 and TRBJ1-2; D remains unclear. Trimming took 5 bases from V and 4 from J, leaving 26 bases between them. This CDR3 contains 17 residues. The germline V gene encodes CDR1 GTSNPN and CDR2 SVGIG (reference sequence). The CDR3 reads CAWELLREQWKAYGYTF. Here the CDR3 DNA reads TGTGCCTGGGAACTCTTAAGAGAACAGTGGAAAGCCTATGGCTACACCTTC. Complete variable domain (other parts from reference TRBV30 and TRBJ1-2): SQTIHQWPATLVQPVGSPLSLECTVEGTSNPNLYWYRQAAGRGLQLLFYSVGIGQISSEVPQNLSASRPQDRQFILSSKKLLLSDSGFYLCAWELLREQWKAYGYTFGSGTRLTVV.

This clone was picked up a small number of times. The J gene is TRBJ1-2, the V gene TRBV27, with 11 bases aligning to TRBD1. This CDR3 is built from 19 residues. Germline values: CDR1 MNHEY, CDR2 SMNVEV (reference sequence). Losses at the gene ends were 8 bases for V and 5 bases for J; bases not matched to a gene: 22. CDR3 nucleotides: TGTGCCAGCTCCCTTACCTACCGGGACAGGGGGAATGAGGGGTATGGCTACACCTTC. It encodes CASSLTYRDRGNEGYGYTF.

This sequence joins TRBV5-1 and TRBJ1-3; 12 bases line up with TRBD1. This CDR3 contains 19 residues. Looked up from germline, CDR1 is SGHRS and CDR2 is YFSETQ. V trimming: 4 bases; J trimming: 0 bases; junction bases outside the gene matches: 11. The CDR3 loop reads CASSTDGTGGIGSGNTIYF. The CDR3 nucleotides are TGCGCCAGCAGCACTGACGGGACAGGGGGCATCGGCTCTGGAAACACCATATATTTT.

The chain joins TRBV4-2 to TRBJ1-4, with D possibly TRBD1 on 6 matching bases. The germline V gene has CDR1 LGHNA and CDR2 YNFKEQ. This CDR3 is built from 15 residues. V was shortened by 4 bases and J by 3 bases, with 12 bases between the two germline ends. The chain's CDR3 is CASSLNTGSNEKLFF. CDR3 DNA sequence: TGTGCCAGCAGCCTAAACACAGGGTCTAATGAAAAACTGTTTTTT.

This clone is medium-sized within its sample. The CDR3, as DNA: TGTGCCTGGAGGCCACAAGGAGATCCTTTTGGCTACACCTTC. It specifies CAWRPQGDPFGYTF. The V gene is TRBV30, the J gene TRBJ1-2, with D unclear. This CDR3 region has 14 residues. Trimming cost V 3 bases and J 7 bases, with 18 bases left between them. Germline CDR1 and CDR2: GTSNPN and SVGIG (reference sequence).

The chain couples TRBV2 to TRBJ2-1; no definite D call. V lost 2 bases and J lost 3, with 11 bases in between. The CDR3 is 15 residues long. Germline CDR1 and CDR2: SNHLY and FYNNEI. CDR3 sequence reads: CASSESPTGYNEQFF. In DNA, the CDR3 is TGTGCCAGCAGTGAAAGTCCCACTGGCTACAATGAGCAGTTCTTC.

The chain has TRBV30 and TRBJ2-7, with 10 bases identical to TRBD1. This CDR3 region has 14 residues. The J segment lost 5 bases and the V segment lost 3 bases, leaving 7 bases of the junction unmatched. Germline CDR1 reads GTSNPN; CDR2 reads SVGIG (reference sequence). This chain's CDR3 is CAWSADRGHDEQYF. The CDR3, as DNA: TGTGCCTGGAGCGCCGACAGGGGGCACGACGAGCAGTACTTC. The whole variable domain, remainder taken from reference TRBV30 and TRBJ2-7, is SQTIHQWPATLVQPVGSPLSLECTVEGTSNPNLYWYRQAAGRGLQLLFYSVGIGQISSEVPQNLSASRPQDRQFILSSKKLLLSDSGFYLCAWSADRGHDEQYFGPGTRLTVT.

The genes are TRBV6-2 or TRBV6-3 and TRBJ2-1; 11 bases fit TRBD2. CDR3 length equals 16 residues. V gave up 4 bases and J gave up 10 bases; unmatched junction bases: 12. The germline V gene has CDR1 MNHEY and CDR2 SVGEGT. The CDR3 DNA reads as TGTGCCAGCAGTTCTTGGTCTAGCGGGGGGAACGGGGAGCAGTTCTTC. Translation: CASSSWSSGGNGEQFF.

V usage is TRBV7-2 and J usage is TRBJ2-3, with 9 positions matching TRBD2. Germline CDR1 is SGHTA and CDR2 is FQGNSA. Germline trimming cut 5 bases from V and 2 bases from J; bases unmatched to any gene: 8. This CDR3 is built from 16 residues. In DNA, the CDR3 is TGTGCCAGCAGCCTAACCAGCGGGGGGTCCACAGATACGCAGTATTTT. This codes for CASSLTSGGSTDTQYF. Full variable domain (remainder filled in from reference TRBV7-2 and TRBJ2-3): GAGVSQSPSNKVTEKGKDVELRCDPISGHTALYWYRQSLGQGLEFLIYFQGNSAPDKSGLPSDRFSAERTGGSVSTLTIQRTQQEDSAVYLCASSLTSGGSTDTQYFGPGTRLTVL.

The chain uses TRBV5-4 and TRBJ2-6, with a weak D call TRBD2 (5 bases). The germline V gene has CDR1 SGHNT and CDR2 YYREEE (reference sequence). This CDR3 has 15 amino acids. Trimming removed 4 bases at V and 3 bases at J, with 11 bases between. CDR3 protein: CASSPRGVGANVLTF. CDR3 DNA: TGTGCCAGCAGCCCTCGGGGAGTTGGGGCCAACGTCCTGACTTTC.

Only a few counts were recorded for this clone. The CDR3 DNA reads TGTGCCAGCAGCCAAGTCCCTAGCGGGGGGGTGGATACGCAGTATTTT. It codes for CASSQVPSGGVDTQYF. V gene TRBV4-2 combines with J gene TRBJ2-3; 12 bases line up with TRBD2. The CDR3 is 16 amino acids. Germline V gives CDR1 LGHNA, CDR2 YNFKEQ. V dropped 1 base and J dropped 6; count of bases not matched to a gene: 5.

V is TRBV5-1 and J is TRBJ2-3; 9 positions agree with TRBD2. V gave up 0 bases and J gave up 4 bases; unmatched junction bases: 15. The CDR3 is 19 amino acids. In germline, CDR1 is SGHRS, CDR2 YFSETQ. CDR3 coding DNA: TGCGCCAGCAGCTTGGAGCTAGCGGGGAAATTTACGGGGGCAGATACGCAGTATTTT. Residues: CASSLELAGKFTGADTQYF.